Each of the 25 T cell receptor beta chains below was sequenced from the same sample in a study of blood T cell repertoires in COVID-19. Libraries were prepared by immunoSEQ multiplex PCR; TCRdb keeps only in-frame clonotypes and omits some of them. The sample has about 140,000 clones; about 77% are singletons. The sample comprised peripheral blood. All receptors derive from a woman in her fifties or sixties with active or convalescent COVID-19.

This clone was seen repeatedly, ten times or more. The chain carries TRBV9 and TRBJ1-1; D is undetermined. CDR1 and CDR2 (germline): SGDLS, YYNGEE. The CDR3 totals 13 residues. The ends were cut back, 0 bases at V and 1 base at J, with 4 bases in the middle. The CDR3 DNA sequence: TGTGCCAGCAGCGTAGACGGGAACACTGAAGCTTTCTTT. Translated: CASSVDGNTEAFF.

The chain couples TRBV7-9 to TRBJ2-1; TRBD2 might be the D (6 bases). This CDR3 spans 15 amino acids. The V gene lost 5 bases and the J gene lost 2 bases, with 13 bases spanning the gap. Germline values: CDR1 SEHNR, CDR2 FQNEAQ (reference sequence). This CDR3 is CASSPYGTPYNEQFF. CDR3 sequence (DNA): TGTGCCAGCAGCCCTTACGGGACTCCCTACAATGAGCAGTTCTTC.

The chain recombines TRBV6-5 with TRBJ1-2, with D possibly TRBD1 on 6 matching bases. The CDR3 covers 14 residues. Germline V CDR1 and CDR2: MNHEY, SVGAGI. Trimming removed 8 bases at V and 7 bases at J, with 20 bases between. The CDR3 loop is CASGIGQGSSGYTF. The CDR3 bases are TGTGCCAGCGGGATCGGGCAGGGGAGCAGTGGCTACACCTTC.

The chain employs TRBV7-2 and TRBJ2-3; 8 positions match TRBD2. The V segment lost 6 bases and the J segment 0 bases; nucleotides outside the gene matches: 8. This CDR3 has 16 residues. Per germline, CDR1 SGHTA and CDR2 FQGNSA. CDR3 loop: CASRLTPSGSTDTQYF. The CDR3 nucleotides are TGTGCCAGCAGACTAACCCCTAGCGGGAGCACAGATACGCAGTATTTT.

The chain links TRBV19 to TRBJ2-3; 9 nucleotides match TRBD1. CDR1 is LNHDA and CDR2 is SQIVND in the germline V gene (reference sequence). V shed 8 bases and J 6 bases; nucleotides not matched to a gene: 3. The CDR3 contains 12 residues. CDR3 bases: TGTGCCAGTGGGACAGGGTCGGATACGCAGTATTTT. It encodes CASGTGSDTQYF.

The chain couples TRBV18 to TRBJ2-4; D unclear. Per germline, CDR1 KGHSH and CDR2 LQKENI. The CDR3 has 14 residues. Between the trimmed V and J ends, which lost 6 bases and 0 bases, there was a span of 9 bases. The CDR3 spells CASSAEPAKNIQYF. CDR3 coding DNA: TGTGCCAGCTCCGCAGAACCAGCCAAAAACATTCAGTACTTC.

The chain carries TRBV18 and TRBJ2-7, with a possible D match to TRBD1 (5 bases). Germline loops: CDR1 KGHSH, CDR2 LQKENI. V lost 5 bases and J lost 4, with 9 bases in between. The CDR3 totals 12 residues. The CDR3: CASSTNRYEQYF. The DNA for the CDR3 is TGTGCCAGCTCAACTAACAGGTACGAGCAGTACTTC.

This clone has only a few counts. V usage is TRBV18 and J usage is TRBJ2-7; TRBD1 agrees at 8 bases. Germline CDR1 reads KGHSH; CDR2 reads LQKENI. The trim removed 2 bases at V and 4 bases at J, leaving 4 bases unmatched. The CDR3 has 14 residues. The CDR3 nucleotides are TGTGCCAGCTCACCATCCCAGGGGGCTTACGAGCAGTACTTC. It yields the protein CASSPSQGAYEQYF.

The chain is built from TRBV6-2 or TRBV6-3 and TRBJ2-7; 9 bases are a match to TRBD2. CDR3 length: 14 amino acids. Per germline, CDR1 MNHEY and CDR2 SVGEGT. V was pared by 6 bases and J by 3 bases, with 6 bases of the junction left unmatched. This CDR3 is CASSRGRAIYEQYF. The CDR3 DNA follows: TGTGCCAGCAGCCGCGGGAGGGCGATCTACGAGCAGTACTTC.

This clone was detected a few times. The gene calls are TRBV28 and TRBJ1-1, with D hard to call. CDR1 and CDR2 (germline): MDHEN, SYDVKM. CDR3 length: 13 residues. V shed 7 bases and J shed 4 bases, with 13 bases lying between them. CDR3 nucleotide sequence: TGTGCCAGCATATTCCCGGGGTCCACTGAAGCTTTCTTT. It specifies CASIFPGSTEAFF.

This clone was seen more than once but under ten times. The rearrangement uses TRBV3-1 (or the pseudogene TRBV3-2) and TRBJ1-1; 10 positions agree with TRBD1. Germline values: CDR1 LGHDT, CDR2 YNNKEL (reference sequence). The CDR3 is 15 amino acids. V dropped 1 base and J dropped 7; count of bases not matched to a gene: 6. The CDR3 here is CASSQAGQGLYEAFF. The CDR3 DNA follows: TGTGCCAGCAGCCAAGCGGGACAGGGGCTATATGAAGCTTTCTTT.

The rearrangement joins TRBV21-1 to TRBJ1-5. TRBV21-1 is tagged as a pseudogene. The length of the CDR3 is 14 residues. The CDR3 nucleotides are TGTGCCAGCAGCAGGACCGGGGGCAATCAGCCCCAGCATTTT. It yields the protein CASSRTGGNQPQHF.

The chain's CDR3 is CAWIHTGRFYGYTF. The CDR3 DNA reads TGTGCCTGGATCCATACAGGGAGATTCTATGGCTACACCTTC. The gene calls are TRBV30 and TRBJ1-2; the D gene is possibly TRBD1 (6 bases). Germline V gene data show CDR1 as GTSNPN and CDR2 as SVGIG (reference sequence). The CDR3 length is 14 residues. Trimming removed 4 bases at V and 4 bases at J, with 16 bases between.

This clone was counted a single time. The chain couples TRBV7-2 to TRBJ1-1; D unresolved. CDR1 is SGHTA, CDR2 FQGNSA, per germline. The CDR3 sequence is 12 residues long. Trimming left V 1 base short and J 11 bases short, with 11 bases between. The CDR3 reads CASSLDYTQAFF. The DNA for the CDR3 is TGTGCCAGCAGCTTAGATTACACGCAGGCTTTCTTT.

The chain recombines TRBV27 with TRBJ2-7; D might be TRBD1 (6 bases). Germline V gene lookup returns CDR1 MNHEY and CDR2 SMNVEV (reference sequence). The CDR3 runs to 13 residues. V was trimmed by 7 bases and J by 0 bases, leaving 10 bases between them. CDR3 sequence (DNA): TGTGCCAGCACTGGACAGTCCTCCTACGAGCAGTACTTC. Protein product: CASTGQSSYEQYF.

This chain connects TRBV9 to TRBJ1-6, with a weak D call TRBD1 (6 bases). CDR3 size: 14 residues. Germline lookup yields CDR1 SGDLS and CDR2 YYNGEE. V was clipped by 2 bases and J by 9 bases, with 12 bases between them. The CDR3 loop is CASSVGQTASPLHF. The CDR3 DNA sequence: TGTGCCAGCAGCGTCGGACAGACGGCTTCACCCCTCCACTTT.

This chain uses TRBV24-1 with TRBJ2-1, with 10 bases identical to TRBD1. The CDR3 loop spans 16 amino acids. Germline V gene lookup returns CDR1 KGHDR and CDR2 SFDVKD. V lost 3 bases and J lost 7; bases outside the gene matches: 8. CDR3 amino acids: CATSDSWTGGGNEQFF. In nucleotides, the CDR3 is TGTGCCACCAGTGATAGTTGGACAGGGGGTGGGAATGAGCAGTTCTTC.

This CDR3 reads CASRVRDYGYTF. The DNA of the CDR3 is TGTGCCAGCAGGGTCAGGGACTATGGCTACACCTTC. The rearrangement joins TRBV12-3 or TRBV12-4 to TRBJ1-2; a possible D gene is TRBD1 (5 bases). The length of the CDR3 is 12 residues. V lost 6 bases, J lost 3 bases, and 8 bases lay in between.

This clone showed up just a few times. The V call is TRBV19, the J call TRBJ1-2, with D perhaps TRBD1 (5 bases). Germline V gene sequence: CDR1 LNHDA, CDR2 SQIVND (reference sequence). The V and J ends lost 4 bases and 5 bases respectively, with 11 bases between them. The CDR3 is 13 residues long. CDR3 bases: TGTGCCAGTAGTACCCGACAGATTTATGGCTACACCTTC. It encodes CASSTRQIYGYTF.

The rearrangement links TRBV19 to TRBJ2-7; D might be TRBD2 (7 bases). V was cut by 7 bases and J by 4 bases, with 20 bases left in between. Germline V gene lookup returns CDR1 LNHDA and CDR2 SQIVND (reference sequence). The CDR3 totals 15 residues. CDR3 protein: CASTSGEGDVYEQYF. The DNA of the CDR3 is TGTGCCAGTACCTCAGGGGAGGGGGACGTGTACGAGCAGTACTTC.

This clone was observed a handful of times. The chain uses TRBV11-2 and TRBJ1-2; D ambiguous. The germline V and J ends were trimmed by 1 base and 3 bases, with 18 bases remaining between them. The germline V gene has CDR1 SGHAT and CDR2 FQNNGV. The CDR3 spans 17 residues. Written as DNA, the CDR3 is TGTGCCAGCAGCTTAGGTCGGACCCCGGGGTCGGACTATGGCTACACCTTC. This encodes CASSLGRTPGSDYGYTF.

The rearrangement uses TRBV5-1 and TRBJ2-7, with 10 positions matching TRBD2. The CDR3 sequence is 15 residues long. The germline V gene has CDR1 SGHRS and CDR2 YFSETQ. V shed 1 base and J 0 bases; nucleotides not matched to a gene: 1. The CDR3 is CASSLTSGISYEQYF. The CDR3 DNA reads TGCGCCAGCAGCTTGACTAGCGGGATCTCCTACGAGCAGTACTTC.

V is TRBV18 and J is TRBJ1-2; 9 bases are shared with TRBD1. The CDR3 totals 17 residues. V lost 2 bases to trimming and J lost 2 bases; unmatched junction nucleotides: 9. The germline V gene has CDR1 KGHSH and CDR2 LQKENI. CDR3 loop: CASSPAGTGSSNYGYTF. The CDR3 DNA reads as TGTGCCAGCTCACCAGCTGGGACAGGGTCATCCAACTATGGCTACACCTTC. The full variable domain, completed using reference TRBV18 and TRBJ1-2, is NAGVMQNPRHLVRRRGQEARLRCSPMKGHSHVYWYRQLPEEGLKFMVYLQKENIIDESGMPKERFSAEFPKEGPSILRIQQVVRGDSAAYFCASSPAGTGSSNYGYTFGSGTRLTVV.

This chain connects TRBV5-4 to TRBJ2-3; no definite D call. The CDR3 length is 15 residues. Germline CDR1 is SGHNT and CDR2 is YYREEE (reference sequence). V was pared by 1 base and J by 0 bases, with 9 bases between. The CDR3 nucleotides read TGTGCCAGCAGCTTGTCACAGCCTAGCACAGATACGCAGTATTTT. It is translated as CASSLSQPSTDTQYF.

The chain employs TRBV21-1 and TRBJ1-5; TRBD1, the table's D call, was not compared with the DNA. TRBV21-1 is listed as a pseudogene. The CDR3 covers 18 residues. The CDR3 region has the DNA TGTGCCAGCAGCATTGACCTGGACAGGGGGAAGGGCAATCAGCCCCAGCATTTT. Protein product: CASSIDLDRGKGNQPQHF.